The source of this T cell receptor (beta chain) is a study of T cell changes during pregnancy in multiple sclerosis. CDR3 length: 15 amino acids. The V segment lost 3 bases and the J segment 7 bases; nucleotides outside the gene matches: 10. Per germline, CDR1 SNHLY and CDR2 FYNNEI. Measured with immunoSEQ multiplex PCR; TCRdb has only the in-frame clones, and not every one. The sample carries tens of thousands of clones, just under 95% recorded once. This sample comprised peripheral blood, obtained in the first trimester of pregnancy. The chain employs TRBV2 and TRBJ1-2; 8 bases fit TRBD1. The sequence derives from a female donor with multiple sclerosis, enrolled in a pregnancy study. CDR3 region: CASSEKGSGGFGYTF. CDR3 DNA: TGTGCCAGCAGTGAGAAGGGCTCAGGGGGCTTTGGCTACACCTTC.